Each of the 16 T cell receptor beta chains below was sequenced from the same sample in a study of vaccination and CD4 T cells after COVID-19. These receptors lack a known antigen. CD4+ T cells that had been cultured provided DNA sequenced with the Oncomine TCR Beta short-read assay. TCRdb called the PCR reads again in MiXCR, with one record for every CDR3 protein. The sample carries under 7,000 distinct CDR3 sequences, roughly a sixth recorded once. The treatment: roughly 11-day PBMC culture with coronavirus spike peptide pools or control peptides (ViraFEST assay). Material: CD4+ T cells from blood, cultured in vitro. These receptors were collected from a human donor who had recovered from COVID-19.

The chain links TRBV27 to TRBJ2-6; D is uncertain. The CDR3 runs to 15 residues. The V and J ends lost 7 bases and 4 bases respectively, with 14 bases between them. CDR1 and CDR2 (germline): MNHEY, SMNVEV (reference sequence). CDR3 DNA: TGTGCCAGCACTAATAGGGAAGCCGGGGCCAACGTCCTGACTTTC. Its protein product is CASTNREAGANVLTF.

The chain recombines TRBV10-2 with TRBJ2-1; 10 bases match TRBD2. The trim removed 6 bases at V and 5 bases at J, leaving 4 bases unmatched. CDR1 and CDR2 (germline): WSHSY, SAAADI. The CDR3 contains 14 residues. The CDR3 DNA reads as TGCGCCAGCAGGCTAGCGGGGGTCCACAATGAGCAGTTCTTC. Its translation is CASRLAGVHNEQFF.

On this clonotype itself: One end of the junction is discordant with germline, which a read error may explain. CDR3: CASTLAGAAYSERFF. CDR3 nucleotide sequence: TGTGCCAGCACCCTAGCGGGAGCGGCGTATTCGGAGCGGTTCTTC. The genes are TRBV7-2 and TRBJ2-1; 10 nucleotides agree with TRBD2. CDR1 and CDR2 from the germline V gene are SGHTA and FQGNSA. The CDR3 sequence is 15 residues long. The whole variable domain, remainder taken from reference TRBV7-2 and TRBJ2-1, is GAGVSQSPSNKVTEKGKDVELRCDPISGHTALYWYRQSLGQGLEFLIYFQGNSAPDKSGLPSDRFSAERTGGSVSTLTIQRTQQEDSAVYLCASTLAGAAYSERFFGPGTRLTVL.

Note on this clonotype: One junction end disagrees with the germline gene, perhaps due to a read error. The chain combines TRBV7-3 with TRBJ2-1, with 11 bases lining up with TRBD2. This CDR3 has 15 amino acids. Looked up from germline, CDR1 is SGHTA and CDR2 is FQGTGA. For the CDR3, the DNA is TGCCCCAGCCATCCTGTTAGCGGGAGGGCCAATGAGCAGTTCTTC. Its translation: CPSHPVSGRANEQFF. The entire variable domain, with the rest obtained from reference TRBV7-3 and TRBJ2-1, is as follows: GAGVSQTPSNKVTEKGKYVELRCDPISGHTALYWYRQSLGQGPEFLIYFQGTGAADDSGLPNDRFFAVRPEGSVSTLKIQRTERGDSAVYLCPSHPVSGRANEQFFGPGTRLTVL.

This rearrangement joins TRBV11-1 to TRBJ2-5, with a possible D match to TRBD2 (6 bases). The length of the CDR3 is 17 residues. CDR1 SGHAT and CDR2 FQDESV come from the germline V gene (reference sequence). V gave up 1 base and J gave up 0 bases, with 15 bases separating them. The CDR3 DNA sequence: TGTGCCAGCAGCTTAGGGAAGGACTACCGGTACCAAGAGACCCAGTACTTC. Its protein is CASSLGKDYRYQETQYF.

This clonotype was observed a single time. The chain carries TRBV3-1 and TRBJ2-5, with D possibly TRBD2 on 5 matching bases. CDR3 length equals 15 residues. Trimming left V 4 bases short and J 9 bases short, with 21 bases between. Germline loops: CDR1 LGHDT, CDR2 YNNKEL (reference sequence). CDR3 region: CASSLGAGPSGAQYF. CDR3 DNA: TGTGCCAGCAGCCTAGGCGCCGGGCCCTCCGGGGCCCAGTACTTC.

Judged by abundance, this clonotype is medium-sized. The genes are TRBV6-2 or TRBV6-3 and TRBJ2-5; D not certain. The CDR3 has 15 residues. Germline V lookup: CDR1 MNHEY, CDR2 SVGEGT. Trimming shortened V by 5 bases and J by 0 bases, and 13 bases separated the two germline ends. The CDR3 nucleotides read TGTGCCAGCAGTCCCCTCAGCGCGAACCAAGAGACCCAGTACTTC. Translation gives CASSPLSANQETQYF.

Sample share makes this clonotype medium-sized. The CDR3 here is CATSDLVHTDTQYF. CDR3 bases: TGTGCCACCAGTGATTTAGTCCACACAGATACGCAGTATTTT. This sequence joins TRBV24-1 and TRBJ2-3; D ambiguous. Per germline, CDR1 KGHDR and CDR2 SFDVKD. Trimming took off 1 base at V and 2 bases at J, with 6 bases between the two ends. CDR3 length equals 14 residues.

The V call is TRBV5-8, the J call TRBJ2-7; 9 bases agree with TRBD2. V was pared by 4 bases and J by 3 bases, with 14 bases of the junction left unmatched. Germline CDR1 SGHTS, CDR2 YDEGEE. The CDR3 is 17 amino acids. This chain's CDR3 is CASSLLLPTSGGYEQYF. The CDR3 DNA reads as TGTGCCAGCAGCCTACTCTTACCGACTAGCGGTGGCTACGAGCAGTACTTC.

This clonotype has just a few counts. The CDR3, as DNA: TGTGCCAGCACCCCGACAGGGGGCTTCAACGAGCAGTACTTC. Its protein is CASTPTGGFNEQYF. V and J are TRBV27 and TRBJ2-7; 10 bases map to TRBD1. Germline values: CDR1 MNHEY, CDR2 SMNVEV (reference sequence). Trimming at V came to 7 bases and at J to 5 bases, leaving 8 bases not matched to a gene. The CDR3 runs to 14 residues.

This chain uses TRBV15 with TRBJ1-4; no clear D. This CDR3 region has 18 residues. The germline V gene encodes CDR1 LNHNV and CDR2 YYDKDF (reference sequence). V was shortened by 0 bases and J by 1 base, with 15 bases between the two germline ends. The CDR3 is CATSRDPADYRTNEKLFF. CDR3 bases: TGTGCCACCAGCAGAGATCCGGCGGATTATAGAACTAATGAAAAACTGTTTTTT.

This clonotype showed up just a few times. The chain uses TRBV19 and TRBJ2-3; D gene uncertain. Germline V gene data show CDR1 as LNHDA and CDR2 as SQIVND (reference sequence). Deletions cut 1 base from V and 0 bases from J, with 11 bases between. The CDR3 totals 16 residues. CDR3 amino acids: CASSIASFLSTDTQYF. CDR3 nucleotide sequence: TGTGCCAGTAGTATAGCTTCCTTCCTTAGCACAGATACGCAGTATTTT.

Relative to its sample, this clonotype is medium-sized. V usage is TRBV27 and J usage is TRBJ1-6, with D possibly TRBD1 on 5 matching bases. CDR1 is MNHEY and CDR2 is SMNVEV in the germline V gene (reference sequence). V was cut by 4 bases and J by 10 bases, with 20 bases left in between. The CDR3 has 16 amino acids. The CDR3 loop is CASSSSPRVVRSPLHF. CDR3 nucleotide sequence: TGTGCCAGCAGTTCCTCACCCAGGGTAGTCAGATCACCCCTCCACTTT.

The chain couples TRBV7-2 to TRBJ1-2; D remains unclear. V was cut by 4 bases and J by 6 bases, with 15 bases left in between. The CDR3 loop spans 14 amino acids. The germline CDR1 and CDR2 sequences are SGHTA and FQGNSA. The CDR3 loop is CASSWMVVGDGYTF. The CDR3 DNA follows: TGTGCCAGCAGCTGGATGGTCGTGGGAGATGGCTACACCTTC.

About this clonotype: Given a much more abundant clone one base away, this may be a read error. The gene calls are TRBV24-1 and TRBJ1-5; weak D call: TRBD1 (5 bases). The CDR3 contains 17 residues. V lost 3 bases, J lost 0 bases, and 14 bases lay in between. Germline CDR1 is KGHDR and CDR2 is SFDVKD. The CDR3 DNA sequence: TGTGCCACCAGTGATCCCCGGGGCAACCATAGCAATCAGCCCCAGCATTTT. It encodes CATSDPRGNHSNQPQHF.

This clonotype is classed as medium-sized. The rearrangement joins TRBV20-1 to TRBJ2-4; D tentatively reads TRBD1 or TRBD2 (5 bases each). The CDR3 covers 12 residues. Trimming shortened V by 1 base and J by 5 bases, and 6 bases separated the two germline ends. Germline V gives CDR1 DFQATT, CDR2 SNEGSKA (reference sequence). The CDR3: CSARGDQNIQYF. DNA for the CDR3: TGCAGTGCTAGAGGGGACCAAAACATTCAGTACTTC.